The 13 T cell receptor beta chains reported below all come from one sample, sequenced in a study of blood T cell repertoires in COVID-19. This table comes from immunoSEQ multiplex PCR, and its TCRdb copy is limited to in-frame clones, with some not included. The table includes tens of thousands of clones, approximately 78% detected once. Material for sequencing was peripheral blood. These receptors were collected from a human donor in a cohort sampled during active COVID-19.

The table lists this clone with a few counts. The chain uses TRBV3-1 (or the pseudogene TRBV3-2) and TRBJ1-1; D not resolved. Germline loops: CDR1 LGHDT, CDR2 YNNKEL (reference sequence). Trimming took 0 bases from V and 10 from J, leaving 9 bases between them. This CDR3 contains 12 residues. The CDR3 DNA follows: TGTGCCAGCAGCCAAGACAAATCCGGAGCTTTCTTT. Residues: CASSQDKSGAFF.

The rearrangement uses TRBV29-1 and TRBJ1-4, with TRBD1 matching over 8 bases. CDR1 is SQVTM and CDR2 is ANQGSEA in the germline V gene. The junction had 7 bases not matched to a gene; V was cut back by 5 bases and J by 2 bases. The CDR3 consists of 15 residues. The CDR3 protein is CSVCQGALTNEKLFF. The CDR3 region has the DNA TGCAGCGTTTGTCAGGGGGCGCTTACTAATGAAAAACTGTTTTTT.

The V call is TRBV11-2, the J call TRBJ2-7; a possible D gene is TRBD1 (5 bases). The CDR3 covers 15 residues. V was clipped by 4 bases and J by 4 bases, with 17 bases between them. Per the germline V gene, CDR1 is SGHAT and CDR2 is FQNNGV. CDR3 loop: CASSSTTVSAYEQYF. The CDR3 region has the DNA TGTGCCAGCAGCTCGACGACAGTCTCCGCTTACGAGCAGTACTTC.

The chain combines TRBV6-5 with TRBJ1-5, with TRBD1 matching 8 bases. Germline V gene data show CDR1 as MNHEY and CDR2 as SVGAGI. Germline trimming cut 8 bases from V and 7 bases from J; bases unmatched to any gene: 4. The CDR3 consists of 12 residues. Here the CDR3 DNA reads TGTGCCAGCCGACAGGGGTCCCAGCCCCAGCATTTT. Translating it yields CASRQGSQPQHF.

Written as DNA, the CDR3 is TGTGCCAGCAGCCCCAGCGGGGTTAATTCACCCCTCCACTTT. Translated, it gives CASSPSGVNSPLHF. V is TRBV3-1 (or the pseudogene TRBV3-2) and J is TRBJ1-6; no reliable D call. V was trimmed by 4 bases and J by 6 bases, leaving 10 bases between them. Germline V gives CDR1 LGHDT, CDR2 YNNKEL (reference sequence). The CDR3 is 14 residues long.

V is TRBV11-2 and J is TRBJ2-7, with D perhaps TRBD1 (7 bases). The CDR3 extends over 14 amino acids. The germline V gene encodes CDR1 SGHAT and CDR2 FQNNGV. Trimming cost V 2 bases and J 9 bases, with 17 bases left between them. The CDR3 reads CASSLLQGGSGQYF. DNA of the CDR3: TGTGCCAGCAGCTTACTGCAGGGGGGTAGCGGGCAGTACTTC. Combining the CDR3 with reference TRBV11-2 and TRBJ2-7 gives the whole variable domain EAGVAQSPRYKIIEKRQSVAFWCNPISGHATLYWYQQILGQGPKLLIQFQNNGVVDDSQLPKDRFSAERLKGVDSTLKIQPAKLEDSAVYLCASSLLQGGSGQYFGPGTRLTVT.

The rearrangement links TRBV29-1 to TRBJ1-2; TRBD1 is a possible D gene (6 bases). This CDR3 is built from 14 residues. Trimming shortened V by 7 bases and J by 0 bases, and 15 bases separated the two germline ends. CDR1 SQVTM and CDR2 ANQGSEA come from the germline V gene. The CDR3 loop is CSGLPPGANYGYTF. CDR3 sequence (DNA): TGCAGCGGCCTCCCACCAGGGGCTAACTATGGCTACACCTTC.

The genes are TRBV10-3 and TRBJ2-1; 7 bases map to TRBD2. The CDR3 covers 15 residues. The V gene's germline CDR1 is ENHRY and CDR2 SYGVKD. With V trimmed by 9 bases and J by 2 bases, 10 bases remained unmatched. For the CDR3, the DNA is TGTGCCATTGGCCTGGTGAGCGGGGCCTACAATGAGCAGTTCTTC. It codes for CAIGLVSGAYNEQFF.

V and J are TRBV7-2 and TRBJ2-2; 10 positions match TRBD2. V lost 1 base to trimming and J lost 2 bases; unmatched junction nucleotides: 1. Germline V gives CDR1 SGHTA, CDR2 FQGNSA. CDR3 size: 16 residues. The DNA of the CDR3 is TGTGCCAGCAGCTTAGTAGCGGGGGGAAACACCGGGGAGCTGTTTTTT. It codes for CASSLVAGGNTGELFF.

The gene calls are TRBV6-5 and TRBJ1-1; D possibly corresponds to TRBD1 (6 bases). Trimming shortened V by 3 bases and J by 5 bases, and 10 bases separated the two germline ends. Germline loops: CDR1 MNHEY, CDR2 SVGAGI. This CDR3 contains 13 residues. The CDR3 loop reads CASSYEGGTEAFF. The CDR3 bases are TGTGCCAGCAGTTATGAGGGGGGGACTGAAGCTTTCTTT.

The sample holds one count of this clone. CDR3: CATGKRTDSYEQYF. In DNA form, the CDR3 reads TGTGCCACCGGCAAAAGGACAGACTCCTACGAGCAGTACTTC. The genes are TRBV6-5 and TRBJ2-7; weak D call: TRBD1 (6 bases). The CDR3 has 14 residues. Trimming removed 10 bases from V and 0 bases from J, with 16 bases in between. Germline assignment: CDR1 MNHEY and CDR2 SVGAGI.

This clone occurred once. This chain joins TRBV10-3 and TRBJ1-1; 7 bases map to TRBD1. The length of the CDR3 is 15 residues. Trimming at V came to 8 bases and at J to 5 bases, leaving 14 bases not matched to a gene. The germline V gene has CDR1 ENHRY and CDR2 SYGVKD. Written as DNA, the CDR3 is TGTGCCATCCAAGCGGAGGAGGGGGCTGGTACTGAAGCTTTCTTT. This codes for CAIQAEEGAGTEAFF.

In its sample, this clone was seen once. The chain employs TRBV6-2 or TRBV6-3 and TRBJ2-7, with a possible D match to TRBD2 (6 bases). Deletions cut 5 bases from V and 2 bases from J, with 10 bases between. The CDR3 covers 13 residues. From germline, CDR1 is MNHEY and CDR2 SVGEGT. The CDR3 protein is CASSPRGTYEQYF. In DNA form, the CDR3 reads TGTGCCAGCAGTCCGCGGGGCACCTACGAGCAGTACTTC.